These 4 T cell receptor beta chains originate from one sample sequenced in a study of blood T cell repertoires in COVID-19. Some clones are missing from TCRdb's copy, which holds only in-frame ones; the method was immunoSEQ multiplex PCR. The data contain about 130,000 clones, roughly four fifths of them singletons. Sequenced input: peripheral blood. These TCRs come from a man aged 40-49 years with active or convalescent COVID-19.

This clone appeared once. This chain connects TRBV18 to TRBJ2-3; TRBD2 matches at 10 bases. The V and J ends lost 0 bases and 4 bases, in that order; junction bases with no gene match: 7. This CDR3 is 17 amino acids long. Germline V gives CDR1 KGHSH, CDR2 LQKENI. CDR3 region: CASSPPRSGGAADTQYF. The CDR3 DNA reads as TGTGCCAGCTCACCACCTAGGAGCGGGGGGGCCGCAGATACGCAGTATTTT.

V usage is TRBV6-5 and J usage is TRBJ1-1; possible D gene TRBD1, 5 bases. Deletions cut 2 bases from V and 0 bases from J, with 13 bases between. Germline V gene lookup returns CDR1 MNHEY and CDR2 SVGAGI. There are 16 residues in the CDR3. CDR3: CASSYQRGRLNTEAFF. CDR3 DNA: TGTGCCAGCAGTTACCAAAGGGGTCGATTGAACACTGAAGCTTTCTTT.

This clone was counted once. This sequence joins TRBV11-2 and TRBJ1-2; D not certain. Germline CDR1 reads SGHAT; CDR2 reads FQNNGV. V was pared by 1 base and J by 3 bases, with 3 bases between. This CDR3 is 12 amino acids long. CDR3 amino acids: CASSLAHYGYTF. CDR3 bases: TGTGCCAGCAGCTTAGCTCACTATGGCTACACCTTC.

V usage is TRBV5-3 and J usage is TRBJ1-5; D unclear. TRBV5-3 is identified as an open reading frame with a role that is uncertain. The CDR3 totals 14 residues. The V end lost 0 bases, the J end lost 5 bases, and 9 bases lay between the germline ends. CDR3 protein: CARSLEGSHQPQHF. The CDR3 nucleotides are TGTGCCAGAAGCTTGGAAGGGAGCCATCAGCCCCAGCATTTT.